This T cell receptor beta chain derives from a study of cytomegalovirus exposure and HLA in healthy donors. The PCR used 60 Vbeta and 13 Jbeta primers. Libraries were prepared by immunoSEQ multiplex PCR; TCRdb keeps only in-frame clonotypes and omits some of them. Of around 300,000 clones listed, approximately 84% are singletons. V was cut by 2 bases and J by 0 bases, with 8 bases left in between. Germline CDR1 is SGHDN and CDR2 is FVKESK. This CDR3 is built from 14 residues. The chain combines TRBV14 with TRBJ2-7, with D possibly TRBD1 on 6 matching bases. This clonotype originated in a woman aged 40 to 50 in good health and CMV-seropositive. The material sequenced was PBMCs. The CDR3 sequence: CASSQLDSSYEQYF. CDR3 sequence (DNA): TGTGCCAGCAGCCAACTGGACAGCTCCTACGAGCAGTACTTC.